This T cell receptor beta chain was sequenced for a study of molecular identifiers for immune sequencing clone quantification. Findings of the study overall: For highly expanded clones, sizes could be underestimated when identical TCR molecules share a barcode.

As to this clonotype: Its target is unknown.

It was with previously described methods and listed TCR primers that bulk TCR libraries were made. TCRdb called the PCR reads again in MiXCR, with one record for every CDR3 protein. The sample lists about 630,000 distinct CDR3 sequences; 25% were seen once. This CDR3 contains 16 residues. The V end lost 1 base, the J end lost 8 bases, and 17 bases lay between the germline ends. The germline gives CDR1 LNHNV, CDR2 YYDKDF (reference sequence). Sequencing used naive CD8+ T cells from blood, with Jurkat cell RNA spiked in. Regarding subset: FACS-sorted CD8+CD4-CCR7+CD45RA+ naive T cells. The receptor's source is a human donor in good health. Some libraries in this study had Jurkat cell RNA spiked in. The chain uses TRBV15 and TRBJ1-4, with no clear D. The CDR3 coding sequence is TGTGCCACCAGCAGAGCCAGAGGGCTTGTAGACGAAAAACTGTTTTTT. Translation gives CATSRARGLVDEKLFF.